The 11 T cell receptor beta chains in this list originate from one sample, sequenced in a study of post-analysis software for immune sequencing data. General observations from the study: Included in a set of roughly 5 TRBV segments more frequent in patients than controls were TRBV5-6, TRBV5-1 and TRBV20-1.

These receptors' antigens are unknown. Unique molecular identifiers were built into the TCR beta cDNA libraries. One entry per CDR3 protein, called by TCRdb with MiXCR from the PCR reads. The data show more than 450,000 distinct CDR3 sequences, around a third seen once. Sequenced input: blood. The receptors shown here come from a girl between 2 and 17 years old with multiple sclerosis.

This clonotype was seen a handful of times. This chain uses TRBV29-1 with TRBJ1-1; 12 nucleotides line up with TRBD1. Germline V gives CDR1 SQVTM, CDR2 ANQGSEA. The CDR3 has 13 amino acids. The trim removed 4 bases at V and 8 bases at J, leaving 5 bases unmatched. The DNA for the CDR3 is TGCAGCGTTGGTGGGACAGGGGGCTCAGAAGCTTTCTTT. It specifies CSVGGTGGSEAFF.

The J gene is TRBJ2-1, the V gene TRBV7-9, with D possibly matching TRBD1 (6 bases). CDR1 is SEHNR and CDR2 is FQNEAQ in the germline V gene (reference sequence). Deletions cut 1 base from V and 7 bases from J, with 11 bases between. The CDR3 is 14 residues long. In DNA form, the CDR3 reads TGTGCCAGCAGCTTAGGAGCAAGGGGGAATGAGCAGTTCTTC. Protein product: CASSLGARGNEQFF.

This clonotype was observed a handful of times. The V gene is TRBV20-1, the J gene TRBJ2-3; the D is unclear. The V gene lost 0 bases and the J gene lost 0 bases, with 10 bases spanning the gap. This CDR3 spans 15 amino acids. Germline lookup yields CDR1 DFQATT and CDR2 SNEGSKA (reference sequence). The chain's CDR3 is CSARDVAKSTDTQYF. CDR3 sequence (DNA): TGCAGTGCTAGAGATGTAGCTAAAAGCACAGATACGCAGTATTTT.

The chain recombines TRBV20-1 with TRBJ2-1; 7 positions agree with TRBD2. CDR3 length equals 16 residues. Germline assignment: CDR1 DFQATT and CDR2 SNEGSKA (reference sequence). The J segment lost 4 bases and the V segment lost 0 bases, leaving 9 bases of the junction unmatched. CDR3 nucleotides: TGCAGTGCTAGAGAGGGGAGGCTAGCGGAGTACAATGAGCAGTTCTTC. Protein product: CSAREGRLAEYNEQFF.

This clonotype appeared a few times. This sequence joins TRBV2 and TRBJ2-1; TRBD1 matches 9 bases. The CDR3 has 15 residues. V trimming: 6 bases; J trimming: 4 bases; junction bases outside the gene matches: 7. CDR1 and CDR2 (germline): SNHLY, FYNNEI. The CDR3 region has the DNA TGTGCCAGCAGGTCCGACAGGGGGGAATACAATGAGCAGTTCTTC. Translation gives CASRSDRGEYNEQFF.

This clonotype has a handful of counts. The rearrangement joins TRBV5-1 to TRBJ2-5; tentatively, D is TRBD1 (5 bases). Trimming removed 0 bases at V and 2 bases at J, with 8 bases between. Germline V CDR1 and CDR2: SGHRS, YFSETQ. The CDR3 is 14 amino acids. The CDR3 DNA follows: TGCGCCAGCAGCTTGGAGGGGTGGCAAGAGACCCAGTACTTC. Its protein is CASSLEGWQETQYF.

This chain joins TRBV20-1 and TRBJ1-2; maybe TRBD1 (6 bases). The CDR3 length is 13 residues. Trimming shortened V by 0 bases and J by 5 bases, and 10 bases separated the two germline ends. Looked up from germline, CDR1 is DFQATT and CDR2 is SNEGSKA (reference sequence). The CDR3 loop is CSAREGGKYGYTF. The CDR3, as DNA: TGCAGTGCTAGAGAGGGGGGCAAGTATGGCTACACCTTC.

This clonotype was counted only a few times. The chain links TRBV5-1 to TRBJ1-1; no firm D call. Germline assignment: CDR1 SGHRS and CDR2 YFSETQ. Deletions cut 3 bases from V and 1 base from J, with 10 bases between. The CDR3 is 14 amino acids. This chain's CDR3 is CASSWAGTNTEAFF. CDR3 sequence (DNA): TGCGCCAGCAGCTGGGCGGGCACGAACACTGAAGCTTTCTTT.

The rearrangement links TRBV29-1 to TRBJ2-3; TRBD2 agrees at 9 bases. Germline-derived CDR1 and CDR2 are SQVTM and ANQGSEA. CDR3 length: 14 residues. V was pared by 7 bases and J by 2 bases, with 7 bases of the junction left unmatched. The chain's CDR3 is CSAPLAGFTDTQYF. CDR3 nucleotides: TGCAGCGCTCCTCTAGCGGGGTTCACAGATACGCAGTATTTT.

The CDR3 coding sequence is TGTGCCAGCAGTCCCCTTGGGACAGGGGGCATTGAGCAGTTCTTC. Translated, it gives CASSPLGTGGIEQFF. V gene TRBV12-3 or TRBV12-4 combines with J gene TRBJ2-1; TRBD1 agrees at 12 bases. With V trimmed by 5 bases and J by 9 bases, 8 bases remained unmatched. There are 15 residues in the CDR3.

The chain carries TRBV19 and TRBJ2-1; D unclear. The CDR3 covers 15 residues. The germline V gene encodes CDR1 LNHDA and CDR2 SQIVND (reference sequence). Trimming took 6 bases from V and 1 from J, leaving 13 bases between them. CDR3 sequence (DNA): TGTGCCAGTAGCCCCGCCCCGCTGTCCTACAATGAGCAGTTCTTC. This translates into CASSPAPLSYNEQFF.